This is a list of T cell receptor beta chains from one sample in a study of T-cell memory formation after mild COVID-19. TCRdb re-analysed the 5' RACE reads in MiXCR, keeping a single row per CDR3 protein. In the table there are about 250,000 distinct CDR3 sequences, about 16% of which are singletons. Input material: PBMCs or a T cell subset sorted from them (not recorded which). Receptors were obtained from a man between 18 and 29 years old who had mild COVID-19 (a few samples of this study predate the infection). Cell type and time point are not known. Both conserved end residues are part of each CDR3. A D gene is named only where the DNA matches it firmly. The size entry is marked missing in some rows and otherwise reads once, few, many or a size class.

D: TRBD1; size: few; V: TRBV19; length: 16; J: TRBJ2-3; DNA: TGTGCCAGTACCGAGAAGGGGGCTGTTGGCACAGATACGCAGTATTTT; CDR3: CASTEKGAVGTDTQYF
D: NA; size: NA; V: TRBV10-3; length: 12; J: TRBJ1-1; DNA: TGTGCCATCAGTGAGCGGGCAGCGGAAGCTTTCTTT; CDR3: CAISERAAEAFF
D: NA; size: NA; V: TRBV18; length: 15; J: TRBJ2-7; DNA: TGTGCCAGCTCACCATACTCAGGAGCTCCCTACGAGCAGTACTTC; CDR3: CASSPYSGAPYEQYF
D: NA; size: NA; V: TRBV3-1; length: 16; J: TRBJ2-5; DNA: TGTGCCAGCAGCCAAAATACAAACCATAGGGGAGAGACCCAGTACTTC; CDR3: CASSQNTNHRGETQYF
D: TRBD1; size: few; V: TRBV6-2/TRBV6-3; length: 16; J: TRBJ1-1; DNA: TGTGCCAGCAGTTTCAACCCGGACAGGATGAACACTGAAGCTTTCTTT; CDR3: CASSFNPDRMNTEAFF
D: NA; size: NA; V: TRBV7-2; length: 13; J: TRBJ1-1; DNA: TGTGCCAGCAGCATCGTAGGGAACACTGAAGCTTTCTTT; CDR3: CASSIVGNTEAFF
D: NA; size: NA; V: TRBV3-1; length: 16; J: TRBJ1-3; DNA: TGTGCCAGCAGCCCCGGACAGCCCTCCTCTGGAAACACCATATATTTT; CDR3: CASSPGQPSSGNTIYF
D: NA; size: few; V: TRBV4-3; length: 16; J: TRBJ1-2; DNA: TGCGCCAGCAGCCGGGGAGGGTCAAGTCAGGCGTATGGCTACACCTTC; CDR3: CASSRGGSSQAYGYTF
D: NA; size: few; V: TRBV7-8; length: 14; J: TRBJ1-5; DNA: TGTGCCAGCAGCTTAGCGGGGGAAAGCCAGCCCCAGCATTTT; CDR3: CASSLAGESQPQHF
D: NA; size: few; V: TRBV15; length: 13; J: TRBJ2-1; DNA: TGTGCCACCAGCTTCGGCTTCTACAATGAGCAGTTCTTC; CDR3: CATSFGFYNEQFF
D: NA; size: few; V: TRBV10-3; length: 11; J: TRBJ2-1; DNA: TGTGCCATCGGGAGGGGACAGACCTGGTTCTTC; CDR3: CAIGRGQTWFF
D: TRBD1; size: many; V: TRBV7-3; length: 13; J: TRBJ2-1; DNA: TGTGCCAGCAGCTTTGGGACAGACAATGAGCAGTTCTTC; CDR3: CASSFGTDNEQFF
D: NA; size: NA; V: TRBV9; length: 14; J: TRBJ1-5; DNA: TGTGCCAGCAGCGGACCAGGACAATATCAGCCCCAGCATTTT; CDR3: CASSGPGQYQPQHF
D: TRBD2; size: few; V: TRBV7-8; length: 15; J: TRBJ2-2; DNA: TGTGCCAGCAGCCCGACTAGCCCGAACACCGGGGAGCTGTTTTTT; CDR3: CASSPTSPNTGELFF
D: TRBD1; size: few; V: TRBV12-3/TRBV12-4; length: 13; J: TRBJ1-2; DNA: TGTGCCAGCGTTGCTTCCGGGACAGATGGCTACACCTTC; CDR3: CASVASGTDGYTF
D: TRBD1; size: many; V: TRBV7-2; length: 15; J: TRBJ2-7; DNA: TGTGCCAGCAGCCCCCAATCCGGGACAGGGCTCGAGCAGTACTTC; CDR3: CASSPQSGTGLEQYF
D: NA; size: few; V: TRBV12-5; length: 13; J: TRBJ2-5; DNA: TGTGCTAGTGGTTTGGACATCCAAGAGACCCAGTACTTC; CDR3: CASGLDIQETQYF
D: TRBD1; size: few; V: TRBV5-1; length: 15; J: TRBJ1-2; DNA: TGCGCCAGCAGCTCCGGACAGGGGGCGAGGAGCGGCTACACCTTC; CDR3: CASSSGQGARSGYTF
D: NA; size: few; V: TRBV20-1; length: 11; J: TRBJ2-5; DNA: TGCAGTGCTAGAGAGCCGGCGAACCAGTACTTC; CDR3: CSAREPANQYF
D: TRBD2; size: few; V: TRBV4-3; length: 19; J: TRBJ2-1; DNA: TGCGCCAGCAGCCCCCATCCGACTAGCGGGGGAATCTCCTACAATGAGCAGTTCTTC; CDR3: CASSPHPTSGGISYNEQFF
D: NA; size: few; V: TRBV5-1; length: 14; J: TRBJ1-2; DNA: TGCGCCAGCAGCCTTGTCGCTCAGGGTTCTGGCTACACCTTC; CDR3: CASSLVAQGSGYTF
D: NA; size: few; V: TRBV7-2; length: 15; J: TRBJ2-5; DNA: TGTGCCAGCAGCCCCGGTGGGCCGCTGCGGGAGACCCAGTACTTC; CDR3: CASSPGGPLRETQYF
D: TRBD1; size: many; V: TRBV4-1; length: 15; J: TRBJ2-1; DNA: TGCGCCAGCAGCCAGGGGACAGGGCCGTACAATGAGCAGTTCTTC; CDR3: CASSQGTGPYNEQFF
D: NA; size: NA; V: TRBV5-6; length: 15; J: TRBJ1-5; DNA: TGTGCCAGCAGCTGGGGACCGCGGGAAGATCAGCCCCAGCATTTT; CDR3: CASSWGPREDQPQHF
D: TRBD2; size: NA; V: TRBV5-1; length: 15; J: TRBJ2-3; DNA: TGCGCCAGCAGCTGGGCGGGGGTCGGCACAGATACGCAGTATTTT; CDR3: CASSWAGVGTDTQYF
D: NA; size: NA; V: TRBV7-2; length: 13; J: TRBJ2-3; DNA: TGTGCCAGCAGCTTAGTTGGAGGAGGAACGCAGTATTTT; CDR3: CASSLVGGGTQYF
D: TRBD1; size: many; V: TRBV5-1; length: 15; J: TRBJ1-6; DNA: TGCGCCAGCAGCGCTTTGGGACAGGGTGACTCACCCCTCCACTTT; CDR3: CASSALGQGDSPLHF
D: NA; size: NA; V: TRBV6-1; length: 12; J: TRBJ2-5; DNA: TGTGCCAGCAGTGAAGCGTTGAAGACCCAGTACTTC; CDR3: CASSEALKTQYF
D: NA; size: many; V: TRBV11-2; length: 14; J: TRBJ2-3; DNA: TGTGCCAGCAGCTTAGCGTCGCCTAAAGATACGCAGTATTTT; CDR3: CASSLASPKDTQYF
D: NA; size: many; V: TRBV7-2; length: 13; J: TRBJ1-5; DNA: TGTGCCAGCAGCTTATGGGGTAATCAGCCCCAGCATTTT; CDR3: CASSLWGNQPQHF
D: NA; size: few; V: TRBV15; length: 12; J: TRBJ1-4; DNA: TGTGCCACCAGCAGAGTTGGGGGAAAACTGTTTTTT; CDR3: CATSRVGGKLFF
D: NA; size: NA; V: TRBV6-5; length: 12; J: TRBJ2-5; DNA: TGTGCCAGCGCGGGGTTGATGGAGACCCAGTACTTC; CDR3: CASAGLMETQYF
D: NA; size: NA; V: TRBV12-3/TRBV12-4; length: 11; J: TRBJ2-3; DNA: TGTGCCAGCAGTTTAGGGACCCGGCAGTATTTT; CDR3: CASSLGTRQYF
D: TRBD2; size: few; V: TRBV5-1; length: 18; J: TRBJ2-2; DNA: TGCGCCAGCAGCTTGCCGCCTAGCGGGGGGCAAAACACCGGGGAGCTGTTTTTT; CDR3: CASSLPPSGGQNTGELFF
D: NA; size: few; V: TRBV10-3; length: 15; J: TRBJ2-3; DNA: TGTGCCATCAGTGAGTCCGACAGGAGCACAGATACGCAGTATTTT; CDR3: CAISESDRSTDTQYF
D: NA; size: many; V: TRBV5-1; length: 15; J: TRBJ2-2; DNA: TGCGCCAGCAGCTTGGACTCACCGAACACCGGGGAGCTGTTTTTT; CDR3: CASSLDSPNTGELFF
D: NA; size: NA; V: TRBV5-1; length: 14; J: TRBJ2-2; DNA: TGCGCCAGCAGTCAAGAAGGTCGTGGCGGGGAGCTGTTTTTT; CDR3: CASSQEGRGGELFF
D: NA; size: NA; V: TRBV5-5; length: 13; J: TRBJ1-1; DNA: TGTGCCAGCAGCCACGCCGGGAGAACTGAAGCTTTCTTT; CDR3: CASSHAGRTEAFF
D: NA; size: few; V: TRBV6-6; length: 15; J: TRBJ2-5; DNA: TGTGCCAGCAGTTCACGGGGGTCGCCCCAAGAGACCCAGTACTTC; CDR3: CASSSRGSPQETQYF
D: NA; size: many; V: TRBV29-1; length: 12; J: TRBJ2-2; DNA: TGCAGCGTTGGGGCAGGCACCGGGGAGCTGTTTTTT; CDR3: CSVGAGTGELFF